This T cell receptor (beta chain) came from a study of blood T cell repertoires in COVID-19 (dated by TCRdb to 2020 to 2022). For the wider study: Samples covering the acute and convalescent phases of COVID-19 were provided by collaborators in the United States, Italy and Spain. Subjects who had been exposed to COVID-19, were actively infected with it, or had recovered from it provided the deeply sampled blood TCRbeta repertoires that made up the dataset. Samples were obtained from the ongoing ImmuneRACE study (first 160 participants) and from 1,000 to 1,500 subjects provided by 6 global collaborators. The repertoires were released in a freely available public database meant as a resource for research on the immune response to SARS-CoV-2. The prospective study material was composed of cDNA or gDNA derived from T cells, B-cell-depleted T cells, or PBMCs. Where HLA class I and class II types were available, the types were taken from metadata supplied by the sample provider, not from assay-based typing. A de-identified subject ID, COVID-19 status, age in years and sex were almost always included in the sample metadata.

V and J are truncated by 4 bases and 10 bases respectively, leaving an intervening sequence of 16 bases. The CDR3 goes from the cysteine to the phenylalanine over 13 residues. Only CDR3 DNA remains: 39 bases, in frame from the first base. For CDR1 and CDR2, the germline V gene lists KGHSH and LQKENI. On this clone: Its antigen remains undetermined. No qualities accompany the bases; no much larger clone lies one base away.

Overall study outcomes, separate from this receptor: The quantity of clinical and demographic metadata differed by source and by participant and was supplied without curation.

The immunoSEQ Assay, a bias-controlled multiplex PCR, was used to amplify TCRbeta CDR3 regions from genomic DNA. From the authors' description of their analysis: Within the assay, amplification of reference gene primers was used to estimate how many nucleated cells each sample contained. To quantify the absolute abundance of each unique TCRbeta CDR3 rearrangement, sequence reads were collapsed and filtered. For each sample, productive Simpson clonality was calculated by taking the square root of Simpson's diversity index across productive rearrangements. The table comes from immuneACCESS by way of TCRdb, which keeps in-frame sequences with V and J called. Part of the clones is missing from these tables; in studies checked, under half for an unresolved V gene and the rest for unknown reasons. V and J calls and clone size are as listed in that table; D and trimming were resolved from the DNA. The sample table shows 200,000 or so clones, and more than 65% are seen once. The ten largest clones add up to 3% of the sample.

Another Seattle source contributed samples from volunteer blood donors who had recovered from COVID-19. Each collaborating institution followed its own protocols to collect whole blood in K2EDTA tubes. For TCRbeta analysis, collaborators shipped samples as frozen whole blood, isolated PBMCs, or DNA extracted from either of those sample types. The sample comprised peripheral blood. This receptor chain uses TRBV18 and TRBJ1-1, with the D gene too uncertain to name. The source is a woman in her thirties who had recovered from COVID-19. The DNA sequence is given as TGTGCCAGCTCACAATCAGGAATGGTGGGAGCTTTCTTT. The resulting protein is CASSQSGMVGAFF.